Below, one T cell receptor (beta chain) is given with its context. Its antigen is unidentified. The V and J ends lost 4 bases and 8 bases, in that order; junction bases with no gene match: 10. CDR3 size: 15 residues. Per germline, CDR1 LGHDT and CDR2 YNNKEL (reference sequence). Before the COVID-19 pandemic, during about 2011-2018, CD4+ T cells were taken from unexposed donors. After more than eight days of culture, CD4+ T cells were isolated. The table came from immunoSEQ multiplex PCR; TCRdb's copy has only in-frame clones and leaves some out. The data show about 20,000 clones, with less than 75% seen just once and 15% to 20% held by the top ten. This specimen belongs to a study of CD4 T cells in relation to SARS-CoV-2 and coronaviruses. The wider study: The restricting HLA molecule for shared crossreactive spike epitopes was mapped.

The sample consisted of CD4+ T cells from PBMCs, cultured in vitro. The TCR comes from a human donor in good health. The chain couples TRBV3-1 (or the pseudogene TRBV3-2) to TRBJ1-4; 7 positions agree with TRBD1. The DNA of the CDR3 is TGTGCCAGCAGCCCAACGTTGACAGGGATAGAAAAACTGTTTTTT. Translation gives CASSPTLTGIEKLFF.